This is a list of T cell receptor beta chains from one sample in a study of cytomegalovirus exposure and HLA in healthy donors. Assay: immunoSEQ multiplex PCR; the TCRdb copy retains only in-frame clones and omits some. The sample shows 150,000 to 200,000 clones, more than 75% of them seen only once. Sequenced material: PBMCs. The origin of the receptors is a man between 18 and 35 years old in good health and CMV-seropositive. Each CDR3 is given with its conserved first and last residue. Fields, in order: CDR3 DNA, CDR3 protein, V gene, D gene, clone size, J gene. A D gene is named only where the DNA matches it firmly. Where a row states a size, it is once, few, many or the class of an expanded clone; other rows omit it.

CDR3nt: TGCGCCAGCAGCCAGGGGGCTGATAACTATGGCTACACCTTC; CDR3aa: CASSQGADNYGYTF; v_gene: TRBV5-1; d_gene: TRBD1; abundance: .; j_gene: TRBJ1-2
CDR3nt: TGTGCCAGCAGCCATGACAGGAACTATGGCTACACCTTC; CDR3aa: CASSHDRNYGYTF; v_gene: TRBV7-9; d_gene: .; abundance: .; j_gene: TRBJ1-2
CDR3nt: TGTGCCAGCAGCCAGCCGGGACAGGGGGCCCACGCTTGGGGCTACACCTTC; CDR3aa: CASSQPGQGAHAWGYTF; v_gene: TRBV7-2; d_gene: TRBD1; abundance: .; j_gene: TRBJ1-2
CDR3nt: TGTGCCAGCTCCCAGTTACCCTACGAGCAGTACTTC; CDR3aa: CASSQLPYEQYF; v_gene: TRBV11-1; d_gene: .; abundance: few; j_gene: TRBJ2-7
CDR3nt: TGTGCCAGCAGCCTGTCGGCTAGCGGGGGGGGTCCGGAGCTGTTTTTT; CDR3aa: CASSLSASGGGPELFF; v_gene: TRBV5-4; d_gene: TRBD2; abundance: .; j_gene: TRBJ2-2
CDR3nt: TGCGCCAGCAGCCAAGGCAGGGGGCGCCTCTACGAGCAGTACTTC; CDR3aa: CASSQGRGRLYEQYF; v_gene: TRBV4-3; d_gene: TRBD1; abundance: .; j_gene: TRBJ2-7
CDR3nt: TGTGCCAGCAGCTTGAGGGGGGGGAGGAATCAGCCCCAGCATTTT; CDR3aa: CASSLRGGRNQPQHF; v_gene: TRBV5-6; d_gene: .; abundance: .; j_gene: TRBJ1-5
CDR3nt: TGCAGCGTCTTGACAGTCTCCGGCTACACCTTC; CDR3aa: CSVLTVSGYTF; v_gene: TRBV29-1; d_gene: .; abundance: .; j_gene: TRBJ1-2
CDR3nt: TGTGCCAGCTCTTGGCGGGCCAGCTCCTACAATGAGCAGTTCTTC; CDR3aa: CASSWRASSYNEQFF; v_gene: TRBV18; d_gene: .; abundance: .; j_gene: TRBJ2-1
CDR3nt: TGTGCCAGCTCACCTCGACAGGGTGAGAACGAGCAGTACTTC; CDR3aa: CASSPRQGENEQYF; v_gene: TRBV18; d_gene: TRBD1; abundance: .; j_gene: TRBJ2-7
CDR3nt: TGTGCCAGCAGCCAGTGGGAAACTAGCGAAAAGTTCTTC; CDR3aa: CASSQWETSEKFF; v_gene: TRBV14; d_gene: TRBD2; abundance: .; j_gene: TRBJ2-1
CDR3nt: TGTGCCAGCAGGCGGGACTTTACGCCCGGGGAGCTGTTTTTT; CDR3aa: CASRRDFTPGELFF; v_gene: TRBV5-4; d_gene: .; abundance: .; j_gene: TRBJ2-2
CDR3nt: TGTGCCACCAGCAGAGATCCGGACAGGGTATTGGATGGCTACACCTTC; CDR3aa: CATSRDPDRVLDGYTF; v_gene: TRBV15; d_gene: TRBD1; abundance: .; j_gene: TRBJ1-2
CDR3nt: TGTGCCAGCAGCCCCGACAGCTACTATGGCTACACCTTC; CDR3aa: CASSPDSYYGYTF; v_gene: TRBV9; d_gene: .; abundance: few; j_gene: TRBJ1-2
CDR3nt: TGCGCCAGCAGCTGGAGGGGCCGTGGCACTGAAGCTTTCTTT; CDR3aa: CASSWRGRGTEAFF; v_gene: TRBV4-3; d_gene: .; abundance: .; j_gene: TRBJ1-1
CDR3nt: TGTGCCATCAGTGAGATGGGGAGTGGCTACGAGCAGTACTTC; CDR3aa: CAISEMGSGYEQYF; v_gene: TRBV10-3; d_gene: .; abundance: .; j_gene: TRBJ2-7
CDR3nt: TGTGCCAGCAGCGTAGAAGTCGACAGACCCTATGGCTACACCTTC; CDR3aa: CASSVEVDRPYGYTF; v_gene: TRBV9; d_gene: .; abundance: .; j_gene: TRBJ1-2
CDR3nt: TGTGCCAGCAGCTTCCGGGACAGACAAGAGACCCAGTACTTC; CDR3aa: CASSFRDRQETQYF; v_gene: TRBV7-2; d_gene: TRBD1; abundance: .; j_gene: TRBJ2-5
CDR3nt: TGTGCCAGCAGTTACTCGGGCAGCAATCAGCCCCAGCATTTT; CDR3aa: CASSYSGSNQPQHF; v_gene: TRBV6-5; d_gene: .; abundance: once; j_gene: TRBJ1-5
CDR3nt: TGTGCCAGCGGCCCAGGGCAGGGCCCCTACGGGCAGTACTTC; CDR3aa: CASGPGQGPYGQYF; v_gene: TRBV28; d_gene: .; abundance: .; j_gene: TRBJ2-7
CDR3nt: TGCGCCAGCAGCCGGGGAACGGGAGGAGGGGGCACAGATACGCAGTATTTT; CDR3aa: CASSRGTGGGGTDTQYF; v_gene: TRBV4-3; d_gene: TRBD2; abundance: .; j_gene: TRBJ2-3
CDR3nt: TGCGCCAGCAGCCAAGATTGGGCGGGGAATGAAAAACTGTTTTTT; CDR3aa: CASSQDWAGNEKLFF; v_gene: TRBV4-3; d_gene: .; abundance: .; j_gene: TRBJ1-4
CDR3nt: TGTGCCAGCAGTTACTCAGCCGGGACAGGGGGGGTGACCCAGTACTTC; CDR3aa: CASSYSAGTGGVTQYF; v_gene: TRBV6-5; d_gene: TRBD1; abundance: .; j_gene: TRBJ2-5
CDR3nt: TGTGCCAGCAGCCCGTACACCGGGGAGCTGTTTTTT; CDR3aa: CASSPYTGELFF; v_gene: TRBV13; d_gene: .; abundance: .; j_gene: TRBJ2-2
CDR3nt: TGTGCCAGCACCCGGGAGGGCACCGGGGAGCTGTTTTTT; CDR3aa: CASTREGTGELFF; v_gene: TRBV6-1; d_gene: TRBD2; abundance: .; j_gene: TRBJ2-2
CDR3nt: TGTGCCAGCAGCCCTGGACAGAACTATGGCTACACCTTC; CDR3aa: CASSPGQNYGYTF; v_gene: TRBV14; d_gene: .; abundance: few; j_gene: TRBJ1-2
CDR3nt: TGTGCCAGCAGCCGCACTGCGGGGGAGGGCTACACCTTC; CDR3aa: CASSRTAGEGYTF; v_gene: TRBV7-3; d_gene: .; abundance: .; j_gene: TRBJ1-2
CDR3nt: TGTGCCAGCAATATTAGCGGGAGAAGACATTACGAGCAGTACTTC; CDR3aa: CASNISGRRHYEQYF; v_gene: TRBV28; d_gene: TRBD2; abundance: .; j_gene: TRBJ2-7
CDR3nt: TGCGCCAGCAGGCCCGGGGGGCCCTTCTCTTCCTACGAGCAGTACTTC; CDR3aa: CASRPGGPFSSYEQYF; v_gene: TRBV10-2; d_gene: .; abundance: .; j_gene: TRBJ2-7
CDR3nt: TGTGCCAGCAGCTTCGGGGTGGGTCAGATTTATGGCTACACCTTC; CDR3aa: CASSFGVGQIYGYTF; v_gene: TRBV9; d_gene: .; abundance: once; j_gene: TRBJ1-2
CDR3nt: TGTGCCAGCAGTGAATTCATTGGACAGGGTCGAGACGAGCAGTACTTC; CDR3aa: CASSEFIGQGRDEQYF; v_gene: TRBV25-1; d_gene: TRBD1; abundance: .; j_gene: TRBJ2-7
CDR3nt: TGTGCCAGCAGCTTGACTAGCGGGCCCTACAATGAGCAGTTCTTC; CDR3aa: CASSLTSGPYNEQFF; v_gene: TRBV28; d_gene: TRBD2; abundance: .; j_gene: TRBJ2-1
CDR3nt: TGCGCCAGCAGCCAAGGCTTTATCGAGCGGGCCTTCACAGATACGCAGTATTTT; CDR3aa: CASSQGFIERAFTDTQYF; v_gene: TRBV4-3; d_gene: .; abundance: .; j_gene: TRBJ2-3
CDR3nt: TGCGCCAGCAGCCATGACAACAAGCCCTACGAGCAGTACTTC; CDR3aa: CASSHDNKPYEQYF; v_gene: TRBV5-1; d_gene: .; abundance: .; j_gene: TRBJ2-7
CDR3nt: TGTGCCAGCAGGACAGGGGGGGGTCAGCCCCAGCATTTT; CDR3aa: CASRTGGGQPQHF; v_gene: TRBV6-5; d_gene: TRBD1; abundance: .; j_gene: TRBJ1-5
CDR3nt: TGCAGCGTTGCACTAGCGGGAGGCAATGAGCAGTTCTTC; CDR3aa: CSVALAGGNEQFF; v_gene: TRBV29-1; d_gene: TRBD2; abundance: .; j_gene: TRBJ2-1
CDR3nt: TGCGCCAGCAGCCAAGGTCGGGCAGGGGGCATTCGTGGCTACACCTTC; CDR3aa: CASSQGRAGGIRGYTF; v_gene: TRBV4-1; d_gene: TRBD1; abundance: .; j_gene: TRBJ1-2
CDR3nt: TGTGCCAGCAGCGTCGGCGGGATCTACAATGAGCAGTTCTTC; CDR3aa: CASSVGGIYNEQFF; v_gene: TRBV9; d_gene: .; abundance: .; j_gene: TRBJ2-1
CDR3nt: TGTGCCAGCAGACTAGCGGGAAAATATGAGCAGTTCTTC; CDR3aa: CASRLAGKYEQFF; v_gene: TRBV7-9; d_gene: TRBD2; abundance: .; j_gene: TRBJ2-1
CDR3nt: TGTGCCAGCTGTCGGGGAACCTCCTACGAGCAGTACTTC; CDR3aa: CASCRGTSYEQYF; v_gene: TRBV18; d_gene: .; abundance: once; j_gene: TRBJ2-7
CDR3nt: TGTGCCAGCAGCCCCACCCCACAGGGAATGACTGAAGCTTTCTTT; CDR3aa: CASSPTPQGMTEAFF; v_gene: TRBV5-4; d_gene: .; abundance: .; j_gene: TRBJ1-1
CDR3nt: TGTGCCAGCAGCAGAGCCGACAGGTCGTACACCGGGGAGCTGTTTTTT; CDR3aa: CASSRADRSYTGELFF; v_gene: TRBV5-6; d_gene: .; abundance: .; j_gene: TRBJ2-2
CDR3nt: TGTGCCAGCAGCGAGGGGGTTTATGGCTACACCTTC; CDR3aa: CASSEGVYGYTF; v_gene: TRBV9; d_gene: .; abundance: few; j_gene: TRBJ1-2
CDR3nt: TGCGCCAGCAGCTTGGTCACAGGGAATGAGCAGTTCTTC; CDR3aa: CASSLVTGNEQFF; v_gene: TRBV5-1; d_gene: .; abundance: .; j_gene: TRBJ2-1
CDR3nt: TGTGCCAGCAGCTTAGCGGGGAGGGGTCAGAACTATGGCTACACCTTC; CDR3aa: CASSLAGRGQNYGYTF; v_gene: TRBV7-8; d_gene: .; abundance: .; j_gene: TRBJ1-2
CDR3nt: TGTGCCAGCAGATCTACAGGGGGCGCAGGTGGCTACACCTTC; CDR3aa: CASRSTGGAGGYTF; v_gene: TRBV6-5; d_gene: TRBD1; abundance: few; j_gene: TRBJ1-2
CDR3nt: TGTGCCAGCAGTTGGGGCTTTGGCAGGGGAGACGGCTACACCTTC; CDR3aa: CASSWGFGRGDGYTF; v_gene: TRBV6-5; d_gene: .; abundance: once; j_gene: TRBJ1-2
CDR3nt: TGTGCCAGTAGTCTCACAGATACGCAGTATTTT; CDR3aa: CASSLTDTQYF; v_gene: TRBV19; d_gene: .; abundance: .; j_gene: TRBJ2-3
CDR3nt: TGTGCCAGCAGCCCAGACGCGGGAGGATCCTACGAGCAGTACTTC; CDR3aa: CASSPDAGGSYEQYF; v_gene: TRBV7-2; d_gene: TRBD2; abundance: .; j_gene: TRBJ2-7
CDR3nt: TGTGCCAGCAGTCCTCCGGGGAGCGAAAAACTGTTTTTT; CDR3aa: CASSPPGSEKLFF; v_gene: TRBV6-5; d_gene: .; abundance: .; j_gene: TRBJ1-4
CDR3nt: TGCGCCAGCAGCTTGGGTAGCGGGAGGGCCTTGGCCTACAATGAGCAGTTCTTC; CDR3aa: CASSLGSGRALAYNEQFF; v_gene: TRBV5-1; d_gene: TRBD2; abundance: .; j_gene: TRBJ2-1
CDR3nt: TGTGCCAGCAGTTTTAACGGGAATTATGGCTACACCTTC; CDR3aa: CASSFNGNYGYTF; v_gene: TRBV28; d_gene: .; abundance: .; j_gene: TRBJ1-2
CDR3nt: TGCAGCGGACAAACAGGGGACTATGGCTACACCTTC; CDR3aa: CSGQTGDYGYTF; v_gene: TRBV29-1; d_gene: TRBD1; abundance: .; j_gene: TRBJ1-2
CDR3nt: TGCAGCGCCCGGACAGGGTTGAACACTGAAGCTTTCTTT; CDR3aa: CSARTGLNTEAFF; v_gene: TRBV29-1; d_gene: TRBD1; abundance: .; j_gene: TRBJ1-1
CDR3nt: TGTGCCAGCAGCCCACCCGTCCGGGGATTGCAGTTCTTC; CDR3aa: CASSPPVRGLQFF; v_gene: TRBV7-2; d_gene: .; abundance: .; j_gene: TRBJ2-1
CDR3nt: TGCGCCAGCAGCCAAGATAACAGGGACGGGACCCAGTACTTC; CDR3aa: CASSQDNRDGTQYF; v_gene: TRBV4-3; d_gene: .; abundance: .; j_gene: TRBJ2-5